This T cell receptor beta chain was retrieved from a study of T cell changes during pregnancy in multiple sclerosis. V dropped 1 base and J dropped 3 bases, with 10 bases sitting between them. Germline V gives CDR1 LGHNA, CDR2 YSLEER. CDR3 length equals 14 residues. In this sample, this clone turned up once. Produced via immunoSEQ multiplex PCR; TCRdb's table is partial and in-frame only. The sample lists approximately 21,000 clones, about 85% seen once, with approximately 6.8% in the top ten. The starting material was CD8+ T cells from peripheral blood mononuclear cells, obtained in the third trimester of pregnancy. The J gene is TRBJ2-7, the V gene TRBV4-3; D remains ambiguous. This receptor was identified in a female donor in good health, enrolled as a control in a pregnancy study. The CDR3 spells CASSQGRVNYEQYF. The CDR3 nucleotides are TGCGCCAGCAGCCAAGGACGGGTGAACTACGAGCAGTACTTC.